The sequence of this T cell receptor (beta chain) was determined in a study of T cells in Graves' hyperthyroidism and ophthalmopathy. Study outcomes and limitations: Among thyroid clonotypes expanded above 0.001, most also appeared in blood.

Many counts were recorded for this clonotype. The antigen remains undetermined. Germline-derived CDR1 and CDR2 are MNHNS and SASEGT. CDR3 length: 18 residues. With V trimmed by 3 bases and J by 0 bases, 9 bases remained unmatched. What was amplified from RNA transcripts were TCR beta CDR3 regions. TCR CDR3 underwent first-round RT-PCR with the HTBI primer set. TCRdb passed the multiplex PCR reads through MiXCR, listing each CDR3 protein once. The table records some 200,000 distinct CDR3 sequences, 17% of them present only once. The TCR sequence derives from a woman between 45 and 65 years old with Graves' hyperthyroidism. Sequenced sample: blood. This rearrangement joins TRBV6-1 to TRBJ2-2; 8 bases line up with TRBD2. The CDR3 is CASSERGLAGTNTGELFF. As DNA, the CDR3 is TGTGCCAGCAGTGAGAGGGGCCTAGCGGGTACGAACACCGGGGAGCTGTTTTTT.